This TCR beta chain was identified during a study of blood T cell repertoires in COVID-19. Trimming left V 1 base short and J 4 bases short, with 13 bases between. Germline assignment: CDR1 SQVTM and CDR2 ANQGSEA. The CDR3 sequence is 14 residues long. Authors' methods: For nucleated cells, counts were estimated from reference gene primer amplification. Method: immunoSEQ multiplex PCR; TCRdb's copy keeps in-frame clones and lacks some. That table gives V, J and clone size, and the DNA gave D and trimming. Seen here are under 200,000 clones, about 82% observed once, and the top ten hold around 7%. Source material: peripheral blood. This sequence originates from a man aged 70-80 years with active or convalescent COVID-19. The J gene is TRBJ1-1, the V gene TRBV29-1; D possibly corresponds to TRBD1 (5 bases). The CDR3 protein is CSVEVRGLRTEAFF. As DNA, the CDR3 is TGCAGCGTTGAAGTGAGGGGACTCCGCACTGAAGCTTTCTTT.